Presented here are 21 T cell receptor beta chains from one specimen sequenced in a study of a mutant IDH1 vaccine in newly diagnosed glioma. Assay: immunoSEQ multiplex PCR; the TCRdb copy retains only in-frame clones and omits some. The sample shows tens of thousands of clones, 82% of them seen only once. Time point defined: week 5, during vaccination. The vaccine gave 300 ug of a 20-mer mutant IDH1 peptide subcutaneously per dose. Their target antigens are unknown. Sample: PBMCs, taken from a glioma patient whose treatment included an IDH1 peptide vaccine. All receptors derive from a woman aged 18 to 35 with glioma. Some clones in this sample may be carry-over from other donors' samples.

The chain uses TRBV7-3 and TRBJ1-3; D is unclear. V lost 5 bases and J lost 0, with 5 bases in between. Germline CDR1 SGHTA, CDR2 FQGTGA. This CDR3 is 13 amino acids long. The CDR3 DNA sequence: TGTGCCAGCAGCCTAAACTCTGGAAACACCATATATTTT. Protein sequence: CASSLNSGNTIYF.

CDR3 amino acids: CASSVDLPGRDANEKLFF. The CDR3 DNA sequence: TGTGCCAGCAGCGTAGATTTGCCTGGACGGGACGCTAATGAAAAACTGTTTTTT. The V gene is TRBV9, the J gene TRBJ1-4; D may be TRBD1 (5 bases). The germline V gene has CDR1 SGDLS and CDR2 YYNGEE. Trimming pared 0 bases from V and 3 bases from J, leaving 18 bases between. CDR3 length equals 18 residues.

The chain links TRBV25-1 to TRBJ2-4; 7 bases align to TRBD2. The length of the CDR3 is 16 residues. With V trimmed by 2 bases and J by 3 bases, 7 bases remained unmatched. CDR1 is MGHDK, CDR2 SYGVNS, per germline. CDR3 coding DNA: TGTGCCAGCAGTGAACGGAGCGGGACGAGCAAAAACATTCAGTACTTC. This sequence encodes CASSERSGTSKNIQYF.

CDR3 region: CASSPGTRHGYEQYF. Here the CDR3 DNA reads TGTGCCAGCAGCCCCGGGACCAGACACGGCTACGAGCAGTACTTC. The chain has TRBV6-6 and TRBJ2-7, with D perhaps TRBD1 or TRBD2 (5 bases each). Trimming left V 6 bases short and J 3 bases short, with 18 bases between. The CDR3 sequence is 15 residues long. Germline CDR1 is MNHNY and CDR2 is SVGAGI (reference sequence).

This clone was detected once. This CDR3 is CASSLYRQLTEAFF. CDR3 sequence (DNA): TGTGCCAGCAGTTTATACCGACAGCTCACTGAAGCTTTCTTT. V and J are TRBV28 and TRBJ1-1; D might be TRBD1 (5 bases). This CDR3 has 14 residues. The ends were cut back, 1 base at V and 4 bases at J, with 10 bases in the middle. The germline V gene has CDR1 MDHEN and CDR2 SYDVKM.

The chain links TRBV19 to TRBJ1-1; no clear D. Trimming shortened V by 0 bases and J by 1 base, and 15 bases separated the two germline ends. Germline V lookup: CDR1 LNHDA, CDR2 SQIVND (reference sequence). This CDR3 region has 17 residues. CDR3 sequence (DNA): TGTGCCAGTAGTATAGATCGGAGAGAGGGATCGAACACTGAAGCTTTCTTT. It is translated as CASSIDRREGSNTEAFF.

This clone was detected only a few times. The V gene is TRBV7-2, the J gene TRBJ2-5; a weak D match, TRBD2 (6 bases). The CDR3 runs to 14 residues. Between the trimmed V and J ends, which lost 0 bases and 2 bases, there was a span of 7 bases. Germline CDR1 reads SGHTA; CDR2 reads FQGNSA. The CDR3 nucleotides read TGTGCCAGCAGCTTAGCGGGGGGACAAGAGACCCAGTACTTC. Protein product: CASSLAGGQETQYF.

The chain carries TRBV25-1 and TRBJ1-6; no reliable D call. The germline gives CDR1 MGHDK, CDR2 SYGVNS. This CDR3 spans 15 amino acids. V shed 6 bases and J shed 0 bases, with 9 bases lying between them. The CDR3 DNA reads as TGTGCCAGCAGGTCCAAGGGCTCCTATAATTCACCCCTCCACTTT. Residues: CASRSKGSYNSPLHF.

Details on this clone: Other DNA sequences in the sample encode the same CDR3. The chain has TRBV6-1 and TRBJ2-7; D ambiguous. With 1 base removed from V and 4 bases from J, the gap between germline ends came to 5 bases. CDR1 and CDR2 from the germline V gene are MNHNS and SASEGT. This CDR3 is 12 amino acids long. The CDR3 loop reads CASSEVGYEQYF. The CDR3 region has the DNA TGTGCCAGCAGTGAAGTCGGTTACGAGCAGTACTTC.

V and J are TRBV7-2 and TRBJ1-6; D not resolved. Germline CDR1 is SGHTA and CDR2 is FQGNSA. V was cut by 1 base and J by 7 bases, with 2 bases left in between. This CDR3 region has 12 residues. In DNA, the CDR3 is TGTGCCAGCAGCTTAGGGAATTCACCCCTCCACTTT. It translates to CASSLGNSPLHF. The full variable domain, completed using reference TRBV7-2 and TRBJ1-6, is GAGVSQSPSNKVTEKGKDVELRCDPISGHTALYWYRQSLGQGLEFLIYFQGNSAPDKSGLPSDRFSAERTGGSVSTLTIQRTQQEDSAVYLCASSLGNSPLHFGNGTRLTVT.

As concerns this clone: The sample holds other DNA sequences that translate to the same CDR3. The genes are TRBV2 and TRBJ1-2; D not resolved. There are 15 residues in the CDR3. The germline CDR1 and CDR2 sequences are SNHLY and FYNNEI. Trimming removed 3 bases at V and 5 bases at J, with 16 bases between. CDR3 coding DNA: TGTGCCAGCAGTGAGGTGAGCGGACCGACGTATGGCTACACCTTC. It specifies CASSEVSGPTYGYTF.

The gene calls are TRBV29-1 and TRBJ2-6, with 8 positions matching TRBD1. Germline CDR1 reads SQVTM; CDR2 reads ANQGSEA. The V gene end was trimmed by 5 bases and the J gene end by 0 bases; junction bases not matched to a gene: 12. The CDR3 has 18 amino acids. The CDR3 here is CSVFGQGGWSSGANVLTF. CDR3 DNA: TGCAGCGTTTTCGGACAGGGTGGATGGAGCTCTGGGGCCAACGTCCTGACTTTC. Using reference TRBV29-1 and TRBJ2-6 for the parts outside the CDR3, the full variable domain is SAVISQKPSRDICQRGTSLTIQCQVDSQVTMMFWYRQQPGQSLTLIATANQGSEATYESGFVIDKFPISRPNLTFSTLTVSNMSPEDSSIYLCSVFGQGGWSSGANVLTFGAGSRLTVL.

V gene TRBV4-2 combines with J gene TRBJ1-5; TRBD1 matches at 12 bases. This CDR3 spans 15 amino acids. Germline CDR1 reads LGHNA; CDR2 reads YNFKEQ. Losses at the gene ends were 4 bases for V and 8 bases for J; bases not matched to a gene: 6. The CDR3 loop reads CASSPGQGATEPQHF. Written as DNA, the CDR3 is TGTGCCAGCAGCCCGGGACAGGGGGCTACGGAGCCCCAGCATTTT.

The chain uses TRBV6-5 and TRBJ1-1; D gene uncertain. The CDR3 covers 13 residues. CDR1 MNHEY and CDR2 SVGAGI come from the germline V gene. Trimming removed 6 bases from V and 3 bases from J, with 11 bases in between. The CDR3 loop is CASRSIPYTEAFF. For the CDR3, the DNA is TGTGCCAGCAGATCAATACCGTACACTGAAGCTTTCTTT.

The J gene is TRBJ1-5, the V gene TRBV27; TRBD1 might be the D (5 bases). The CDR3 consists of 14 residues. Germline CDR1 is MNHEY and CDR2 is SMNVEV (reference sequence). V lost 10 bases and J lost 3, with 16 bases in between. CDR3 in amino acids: CATARDRINQPQHF. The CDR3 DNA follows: TGTGCCACCGCTCGAGACAGAATCAATCAGCCCCAGCATTTT.

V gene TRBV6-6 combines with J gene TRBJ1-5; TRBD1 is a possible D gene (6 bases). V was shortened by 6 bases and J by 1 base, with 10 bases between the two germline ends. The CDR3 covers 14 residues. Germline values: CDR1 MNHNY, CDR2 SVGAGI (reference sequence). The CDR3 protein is CASSLGQSNQPQHF. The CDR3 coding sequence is TGTGCCAGCAGCCTCGGACAGAGCAATCAGCCCCAGCATTTT.

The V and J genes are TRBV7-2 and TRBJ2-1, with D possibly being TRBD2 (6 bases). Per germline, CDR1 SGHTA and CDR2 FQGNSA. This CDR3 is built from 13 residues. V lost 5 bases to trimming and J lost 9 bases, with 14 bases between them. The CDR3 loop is CASSTQAGSEQFF. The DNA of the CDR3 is TGTGCCAGCAGCACTCAGGCCGGGAGTGAGCAGTTCTTC.

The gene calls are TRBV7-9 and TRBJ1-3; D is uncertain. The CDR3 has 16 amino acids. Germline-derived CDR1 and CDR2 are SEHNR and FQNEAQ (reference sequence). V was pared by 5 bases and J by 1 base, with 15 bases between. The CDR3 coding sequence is TGTGCCAGCAGCCCGGACCTGGTCCTTTCTGGAAACACCATATATTTT. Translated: CASSPDLVLSGNTIYF.

The CDR3 region has the DNA TGTGCCTGGAGACAGCGGGAGGGCACAGATACGCAGTATTTT. It yields the protein CAWRQREGTDTQYF. The genes are TRBV30 and TRBJ2-3; 9 nucleotides agree with TRBD2. Trimming removed 3 bases from V and 1 base from J; junction bases left unmatched: 2. This CDR3 has 14 amino acids. Germline CDR1 is GTSNPN and CDR2 is SVGIG (reference sequence).

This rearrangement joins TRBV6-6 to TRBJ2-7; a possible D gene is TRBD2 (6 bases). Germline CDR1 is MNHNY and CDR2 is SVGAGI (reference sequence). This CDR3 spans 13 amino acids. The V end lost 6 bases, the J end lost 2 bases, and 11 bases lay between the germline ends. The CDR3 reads CASRLGGPYEQYF. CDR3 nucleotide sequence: TGTGCCAGCAGGTTGGGGGGTCCCTACGAGCAGTACTTC.

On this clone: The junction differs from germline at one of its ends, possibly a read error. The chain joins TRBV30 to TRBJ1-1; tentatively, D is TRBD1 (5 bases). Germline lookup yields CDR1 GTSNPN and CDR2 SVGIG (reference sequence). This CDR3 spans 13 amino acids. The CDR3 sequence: CAGRLRENTEAFF. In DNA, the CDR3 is TGTGCCGGGAGACTCAGGGAGAACACTGAAGCTTTCTTT.